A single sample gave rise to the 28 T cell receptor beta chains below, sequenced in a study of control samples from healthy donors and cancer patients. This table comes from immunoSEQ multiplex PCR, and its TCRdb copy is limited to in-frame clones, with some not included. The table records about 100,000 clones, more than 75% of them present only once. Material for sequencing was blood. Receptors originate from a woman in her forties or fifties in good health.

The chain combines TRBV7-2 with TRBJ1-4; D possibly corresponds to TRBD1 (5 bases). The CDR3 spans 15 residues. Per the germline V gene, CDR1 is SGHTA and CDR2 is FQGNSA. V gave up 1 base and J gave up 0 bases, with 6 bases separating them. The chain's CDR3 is CASSLGGPTNEKLFF. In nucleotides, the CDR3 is TGTGCCAGCAGCTTAGGGGGACCAACTAATGAAAAACTGTTTTTT.

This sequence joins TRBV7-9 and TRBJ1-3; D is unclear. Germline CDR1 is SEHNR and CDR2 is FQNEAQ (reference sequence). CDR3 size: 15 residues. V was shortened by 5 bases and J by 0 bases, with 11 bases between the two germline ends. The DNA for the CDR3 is TGTGCCAGCAGCCTCGGCCCCCTCTCTGGAAACACCATATATTTT. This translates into CASSLGPLSGNTIYF.

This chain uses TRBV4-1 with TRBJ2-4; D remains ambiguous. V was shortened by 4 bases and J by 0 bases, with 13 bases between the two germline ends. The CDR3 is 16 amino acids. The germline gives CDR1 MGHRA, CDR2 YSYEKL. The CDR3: CASSPWVELAKNIQYF. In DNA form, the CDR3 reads TGCGCCAGCAGCCCTTGGGTAGAACTAGCCAAAAACATTCAGTACTTC.

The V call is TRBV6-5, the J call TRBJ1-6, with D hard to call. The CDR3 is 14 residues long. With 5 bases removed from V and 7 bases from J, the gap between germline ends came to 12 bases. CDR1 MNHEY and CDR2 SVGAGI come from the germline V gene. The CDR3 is CASSHPPGNSPLHF. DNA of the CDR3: TGTGCCAGCAGTCACCCCCCGGGGAATTCACCCCTCCACTTT.

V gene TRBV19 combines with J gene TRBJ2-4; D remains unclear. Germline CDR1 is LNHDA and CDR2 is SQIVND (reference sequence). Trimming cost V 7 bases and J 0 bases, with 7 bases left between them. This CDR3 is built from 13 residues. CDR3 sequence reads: CASKMLAKNIQYF. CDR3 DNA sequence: TGTGCCAGTAAGATGTTAGCCAAAAACATTCAGTACTTC.

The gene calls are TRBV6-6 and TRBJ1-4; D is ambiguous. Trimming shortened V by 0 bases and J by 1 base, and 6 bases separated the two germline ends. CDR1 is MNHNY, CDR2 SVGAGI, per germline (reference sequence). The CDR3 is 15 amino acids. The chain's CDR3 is CASSYSTGTNEKLFF. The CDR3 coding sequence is TGTGCCAGCAGTTACTCGACGGGAACTAATGAAAAACTGTTTTTT.

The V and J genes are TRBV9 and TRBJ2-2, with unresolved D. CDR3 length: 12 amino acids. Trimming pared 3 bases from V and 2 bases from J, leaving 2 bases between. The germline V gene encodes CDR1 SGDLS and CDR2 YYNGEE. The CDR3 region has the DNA TGTGCCAGCAGCGCCAACACCGGGGAGCTGTTTTTT. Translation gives CASSANTGELFF. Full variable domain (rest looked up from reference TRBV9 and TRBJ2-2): DSGVTQTPKHLITATGQRVTLRCSPRSGDLSVYWYQQSLDQGLQFLIQYYNGEERAKGNILERFSAQQFPDLHSELNLSSLELGDSALYFCASSANTGELFFGEGSRLTVL.

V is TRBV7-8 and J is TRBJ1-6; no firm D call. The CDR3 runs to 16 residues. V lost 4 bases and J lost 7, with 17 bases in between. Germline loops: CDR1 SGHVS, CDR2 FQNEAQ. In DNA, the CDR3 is TGTGCCAGCAGCTCTCAGGACTACCCTACGAATTCACCCCTCCACTTT. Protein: CASSSQDYPTNSPLHF.

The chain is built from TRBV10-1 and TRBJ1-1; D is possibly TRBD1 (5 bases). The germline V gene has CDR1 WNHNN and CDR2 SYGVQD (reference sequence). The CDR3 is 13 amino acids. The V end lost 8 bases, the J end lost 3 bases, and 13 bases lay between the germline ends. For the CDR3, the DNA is TGCGCCAGCTTCTTAAGGGGCGACACTGAAGCTTTCTTT. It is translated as CASFLRGDTEAFF.

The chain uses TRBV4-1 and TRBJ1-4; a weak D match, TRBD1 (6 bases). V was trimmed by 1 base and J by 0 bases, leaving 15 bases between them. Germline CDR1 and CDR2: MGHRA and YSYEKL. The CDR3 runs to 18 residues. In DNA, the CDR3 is TGCGCCAGCAGCCAAGTTTCGGGGGCGTTTGCAACTAATGAAAAACTGTTTTTT. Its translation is CASSQVSGAFATNEKLFF.

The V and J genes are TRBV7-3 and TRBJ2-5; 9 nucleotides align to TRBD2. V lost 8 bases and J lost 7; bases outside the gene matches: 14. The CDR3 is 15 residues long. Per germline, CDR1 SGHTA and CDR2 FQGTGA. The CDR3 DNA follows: TGTGCCAGCGCGATAGCGGGTGGAGCGGGAGGGACCCAGTACTTC. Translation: CASAIAGGAGGTQYF.

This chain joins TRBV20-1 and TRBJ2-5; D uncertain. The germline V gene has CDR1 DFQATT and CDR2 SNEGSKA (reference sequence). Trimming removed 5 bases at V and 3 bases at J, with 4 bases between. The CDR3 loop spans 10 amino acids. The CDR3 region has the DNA TGCAGTGCTTTAAAAGAGACCCAGTACTTC. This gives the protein CSALKETQYF.

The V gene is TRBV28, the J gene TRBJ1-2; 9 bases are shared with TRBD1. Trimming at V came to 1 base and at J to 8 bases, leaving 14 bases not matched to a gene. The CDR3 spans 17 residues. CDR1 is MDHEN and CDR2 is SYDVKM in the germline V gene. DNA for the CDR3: TGTGCCAGCAGTTTATTAGGTGGAGGACAGGGGAGGGACGGCTACACCTTC. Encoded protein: CASSLLGGGQGRDGYTF.

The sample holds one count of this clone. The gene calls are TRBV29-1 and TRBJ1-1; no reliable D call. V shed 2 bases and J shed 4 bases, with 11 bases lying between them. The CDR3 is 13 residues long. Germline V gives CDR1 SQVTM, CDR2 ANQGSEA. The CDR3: CSVESRLSTEAFF. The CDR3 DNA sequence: TGCAGCGTTGAATCGCGCTTGAGCACTGAAGCTTTCTTT.

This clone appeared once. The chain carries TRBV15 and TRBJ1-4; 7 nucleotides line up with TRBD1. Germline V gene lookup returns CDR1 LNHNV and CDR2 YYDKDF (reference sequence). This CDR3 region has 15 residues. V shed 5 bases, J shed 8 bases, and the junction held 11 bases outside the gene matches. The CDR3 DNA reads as TGTGCCACCAGCGGTTCCCGACAGGGCGGGGAAAAACTGTTTTTT. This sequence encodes CATSGSRQGGEKLFF. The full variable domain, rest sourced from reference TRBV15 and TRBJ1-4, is DAMVIQNPRYQVTQFGKPVTLSCSQTLNHNVMYWYQQKSSQAPKLLFHYYDKDFNNEADTPDNFQSRRPNTSFCFLDIRSPGLGDTAMYLCATSGSRQGGEKLFFGSGTQLSVL.

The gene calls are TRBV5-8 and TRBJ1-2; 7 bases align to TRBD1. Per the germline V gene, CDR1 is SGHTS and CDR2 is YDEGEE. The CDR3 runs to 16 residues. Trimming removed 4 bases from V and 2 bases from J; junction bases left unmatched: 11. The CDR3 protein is CASSDNTWTGNYGYTF. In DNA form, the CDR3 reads TGTGCCAGCAGCGATAACACCTGGACAGGAAACTATGGCTACACCTTC.

CDR3 region: CSASWGQGLHTF. Here the CDR3 DNA reads TGCAGTGCTAGTTGGGGACAGGGCCTCCACACCTTC. V and J are TRBV20-1 and TRBJ1-2, with 9 positions matching TRBD1. V was clipped by 3 bases and J by 12 bases; unmatched bases: 8. The length of the CDR3 is 12 residues. Germline CDR1 reads DFQATT; CDR2 reads SNEGSKA (reference sequence).

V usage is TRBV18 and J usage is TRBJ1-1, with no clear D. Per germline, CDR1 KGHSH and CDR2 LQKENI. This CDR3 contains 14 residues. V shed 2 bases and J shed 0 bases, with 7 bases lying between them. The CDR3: CASSPTGMNTEAFF. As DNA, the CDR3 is TGTGCCAGCTCACCAACCGGGATGAACACTGAAGCTTTCTTT.

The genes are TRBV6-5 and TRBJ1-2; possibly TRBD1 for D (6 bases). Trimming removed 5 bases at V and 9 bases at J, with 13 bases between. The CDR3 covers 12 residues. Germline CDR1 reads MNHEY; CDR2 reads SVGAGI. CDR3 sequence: CASSKQGMSYTF. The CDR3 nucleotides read TGTGCCAGCAGTAAGCAGGGGATGAGCTACACCTTC.

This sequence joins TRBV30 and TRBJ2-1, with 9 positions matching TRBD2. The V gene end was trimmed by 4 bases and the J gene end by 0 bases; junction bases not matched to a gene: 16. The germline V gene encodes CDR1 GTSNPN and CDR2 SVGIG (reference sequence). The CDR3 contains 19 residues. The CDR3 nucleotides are TGTGCCTGGACTAATTTCGGCGGGAGGGTCAAAAGCTCCTACAATGAGCAGTTCTTC. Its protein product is CAWTNFGGRVKSSYNEQFF.

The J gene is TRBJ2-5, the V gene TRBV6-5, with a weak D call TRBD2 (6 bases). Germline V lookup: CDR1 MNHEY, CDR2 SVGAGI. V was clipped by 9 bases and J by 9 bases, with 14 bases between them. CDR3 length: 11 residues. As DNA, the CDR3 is TGTGCCAGTTGGGGGGTAGGGGCCCAGTACTTC. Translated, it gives CASWGVGAQYF.

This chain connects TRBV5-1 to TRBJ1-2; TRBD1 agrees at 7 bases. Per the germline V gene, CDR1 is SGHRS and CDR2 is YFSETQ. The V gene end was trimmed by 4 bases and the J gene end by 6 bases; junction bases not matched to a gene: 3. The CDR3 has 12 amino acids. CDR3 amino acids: CASSPGQDGYTF. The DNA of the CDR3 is TGCGCCAGCAGCCCTGGACAGGATGGCTACACCTTC.

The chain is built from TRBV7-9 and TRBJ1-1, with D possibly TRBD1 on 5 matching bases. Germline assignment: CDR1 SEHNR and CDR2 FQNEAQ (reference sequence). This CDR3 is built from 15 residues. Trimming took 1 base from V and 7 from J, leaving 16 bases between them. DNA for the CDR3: TGTGCCAGCAGCTTAGGGGGGATGATCTATAGTGAAGCTTTCTTT. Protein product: CASSLGGMIYSEAFF.

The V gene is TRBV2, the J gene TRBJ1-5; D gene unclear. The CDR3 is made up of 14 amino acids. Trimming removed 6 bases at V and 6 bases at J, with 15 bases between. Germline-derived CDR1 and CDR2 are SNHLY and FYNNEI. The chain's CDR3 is CASRQMTEGQPQHF. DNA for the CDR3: TGTGCCAGCAGGCAGATGACCGAAGGTCAGCCCCAGCATTTT. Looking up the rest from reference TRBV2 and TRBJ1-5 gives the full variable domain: EPEVTQTPSHQVTQMGQEVILRCVPISNHLYFYWYRQILGQKVEFLVSFYNNEISEKSEIFDDQFSVERPDGSNFTLKIRSTKLEDSAMYFCASRQMTEGQPQHFGDGTRLSIL.

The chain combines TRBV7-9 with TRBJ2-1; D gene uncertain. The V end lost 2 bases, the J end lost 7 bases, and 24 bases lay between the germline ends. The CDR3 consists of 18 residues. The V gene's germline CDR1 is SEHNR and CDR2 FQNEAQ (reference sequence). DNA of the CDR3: TGTGCCAGCAGCTTATCTACCGCGGAGAGGAAGGGCCGAAATGAGCAGTTCTTC. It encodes CASSLSTAERKGRNEQFF.

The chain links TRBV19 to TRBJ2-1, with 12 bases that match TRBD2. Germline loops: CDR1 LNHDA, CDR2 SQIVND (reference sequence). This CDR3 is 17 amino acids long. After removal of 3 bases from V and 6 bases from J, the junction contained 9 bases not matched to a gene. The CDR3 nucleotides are TGTGCCAGTAGTATTCTTGGGGGGGGACTAGCGGGCAATGAGCAGTTCTTC. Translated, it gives CASSILGGGLAGNEQFF.

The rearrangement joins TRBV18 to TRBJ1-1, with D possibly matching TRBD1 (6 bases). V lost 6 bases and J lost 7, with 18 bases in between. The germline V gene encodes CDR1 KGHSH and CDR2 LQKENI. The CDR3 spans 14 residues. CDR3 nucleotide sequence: TGTGCCAGCTCTCCCAGCGGGGGGCAGGTTGAAGCTTTCTTT. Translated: CASSPSGGQVEAFF.

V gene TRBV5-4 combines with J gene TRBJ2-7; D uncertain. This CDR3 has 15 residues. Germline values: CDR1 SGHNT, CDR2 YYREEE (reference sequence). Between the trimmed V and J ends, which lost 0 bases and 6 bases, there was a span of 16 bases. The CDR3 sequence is CASSLATGPGGEQYF. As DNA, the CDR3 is TGTGCCAGCAGCTTGGCTACCGGCCCCGGTGGCGAGCAGTACTTC.